Below, one TCR beta chain is given with its context. Antigen specificity is unknown. This sample stems from a study of long-term antiretroviral therapy in people with HIV. Study observations and caveats: Repertoire dominance by clones expanded before ART was seen at all time points. All blood samples came from the years 2004 to 2017, possibly under older ART regimens.

Survey-level resolution applied to immunoSEQ assay v3.0. Method: immunoSEQ multiplex PCR; TCRdb's copy keeps in-frame clones and lacks some. The repertoire holds 7,700 or so clones, with about 84% as singletons. Germline V lookup: CDR1 MGHRA, CDR2 YSYEKL. The CDR3 is made up of 15 amino acids. V was trimmed by 4 bases and J by 1 base, leaving 11 bases between them. Specimens held roughly 0.9-11 million cryopreserved PBMC prior to DNA extraction. The specimen comprised unsorted PBMCs, sampled 2.5 to 2.7 years before starting antiretroviral therapy. The V and J genes are TRBV4-1 and TRBJ1-5; D is perhaps TRBD1 (5 bases). The receptor comes from a man aged 35 to 55 with HIV. CDR3 sequence reads: CASSLQQGSNQPQHF. The CDR3 nucleotides are TGCGCCAGCAGCCTCCAGCAGGGCAGCAATCAGCCCCAGCATTTT.